This T cell receptor beta chain was recovered during a study of metastatic and nonmetastatic thyroid tumors. Overall study context: Comparison of repertoires was carried out across blood and tumor or nodule tissue from malignant and benign thyroid patients. Overall study findings and caveats: Compared with benign nodules, malignant thyroid tumors were reported to have significantly higher TCR beta diversity in both blood and tumor.

Methods used by the authors: Clinicopathological groups of papillary thyroid cancer showed CDR3 differences that were used to build a distant-metastasis classifier. TCRdb re-called the PCR reads with MiXCR. Clone size and V and J calls follow TCRdb, not the original study. The sample lists 15,000 to 20,000 clones; 23% were seen once. A word on this clone: The antigen remains unidentified. Germline and junction disagree at one end, which may indicate a read error.

Per the germline V gene, CDR1 is KGHDR and CDR2 is SFDVKD. This CDR3 region has 18 residues. Treatment of any kind had been given to no patient before thyroid surgery. The specimen was adjacent normal tissue. The TCR originated in a female donor with papillary thyroid cancer or a benign thyroid nodule (not recorded which). Some clones in this sample may be carry-over from other donors' samples. The V gene is TRBV24-1, the J gene TRBJ2-5, with 13 nucleotides matching TRBD2. This CDR3 is CATSDWGAGLAGFENQYF. The DNA for the CDR3 is TGTGCCACCAGTGATTGGGGGGCGGGACTAGCGGGATTTGAGAACCAGTACTTC.